Listed below are T cell receptor beta chains from one sample, sequenced in a study of OX40 agonist ivuxolimab in advanced cancers. Measured with immunoSEQ multiplex PCR; TCRdb has only the in-frame clones, and not every one. The table has 74,000 or so clones, approximately 85% seen once; the top ten hold around 2%. Here the sequenced sample was CD4+ or CD8+ T cells sorted from blood, taken in a trial of the OX40 agonist ivuxolimab. These TCRs come from an adult with an advanced solid tumor such as melanoma, head and neck, liver or kidney cancer. The CDR3 runs from the conserved cysteine through the conserved F or W. D genes are given only for firm matches. The size entry is marked missing in some rows and otherwise reads once, few, many or a size class.

j_gene	abundance	d_gene	v_gene	CDR3aa	CDR3nt
TRBJ2-2	few	-	TRBV5-1	CASSVYRVTGELFF	TGCGCCAGCAGCGTTTACAGGGTCACCGGGGAGCTGTTTTTT
TRBJ1-5	-	TRBD1	TRBV2	CASRGGTVGNQPQHF	TGTGCCAGCAGGGGGGGGACAGTTGGCAATCAGCCCCAGCATTTT
TRBJ2-7	-	TRBD2	TRBV18	CASSPRASGETNEQYF	TGTGCCAGCTCACCACGGGCTAGCGGGGAGACTAACGAGCAGTACTTC
TRBJ2-5	-	-	TRBV10-1	CASSEGETQYF	TGCGCCAGCAGTGAGGGAGAGACCCAGTACTTC
TRBJ1-2	-	TRBD1	TRBV30	CAWNLMGTGGGYTF	TGTGCCTGGAACCTCATGGGCACAGGGGGTGGCTACACCTTC
TRBJ2-1	-	-	TRBV7-3	CASSKTTSAYNEQFF	TGTGCCAGCAGCAAAACGACTTCCGCCTACAATGAGCAGTTCTTC
TRBJ2-7	once	-	TRBV7-9	CASSSRSVWNF	TGTGCCAGCAGCTCAAGGTCCGTTTGGAACTTC
TRBJ1-1	-	TRBD1	TRBV6-6	CASSYDRGGTPEAFF	TGTGCCAGCAGTTACGACAGGGGAGGTACACCTGAAGCTTTCTTT
TRBJ2-1	-	TRBD2	TRBV7-6	CASSRGLVPELEQFF	TGTGCCAGCAGCCGGGGACTAGTTCCAGAACTTGAGCAGTTCTTC
TRBJ2-3	-	-	TRBV6-1	CASSEVGDTQYF	TGTGCCAGCAGTGAAGTCGGCGATACGCAGTATTTT
TRBJ1-4	-	-	TRBV2	CASWMFGGGEKLFF	TGTGCCAGCTGGATGTTCGGGGGAGGTGAAAAACTGTTTTTT
TRBJ2-4	-	-	TRBV27	CASSPSLHKNIQYF	TGTGCCAGCAGCCCATCACTTCACAAAAACATTCAGTACTTC
TRBJ1-5	-	-	TRBV28	CASSPPDQPQHF	TGTGCCAGCAGTCCCCCGGATCAGCCCCAGCATTTT
TRBJ1-2	-	-	TRBV20-1	CSAADIVGYTF	TGCAGTGCTGCGGATATAGTTGGCTACACCTTC
TRBJ2-2	-	-	TRBV4-1	CASSQEALGSAGELFF	TGCGCCAGCAGCCAAGAGGCTCTGGGGAGCGCCGGGGAGCTGTTTTTT
TRBJ2-1	-	-	TRBV7-2	CASSFSNSYNEQFF	TGTGCCAGCAGCTTTAGCAATTCCTACAATGAGCAGTTCTTC
TRBJ1-5	-	-	TRBV18	CASSPGGFQPQHF	TGTGCCAGCTCACCAGGGGGATTTCAGCCCCAGCATTTT
TRBJ2-7	-	-	TRBV3-1/TRBV3-2	CASSQYDF	TGTGCCAGCAGCCAATATGACTTC
TRBJ2-5	-	-	TRBV18	CASSPYQETQYF	TGTGCCAGCTCACCCTACCAAGAGACCCAGTACTTC
TRBJ2-1	-	TRBD2	TRBV9	CASSFLAGGAYNEQFF	TGTGCCAGCAGCTTCCTAGCGGGAGGGGCCTACAATGAGCAGTTCTTC
TRBJ1-1	few	-	TRBV7-3	CASSLQGTTEAFF	TGTGCCAGCAGCTTGCAGGGAACCACTGAAGCTTTCTTT
TRBJ2-2	-	TRBD2	TRBV5-1	CASSTGLAGGPGAGELFF	TGCGCCAGCAGCACCGGACTAGCGGGGGGGCCTGGCGCTGGGGAGCTGTTTTTT
TRBJ1-5	-	-	TRBV28	CASSLNSNQPQHF	TGTGCCAGCAGTTTGAATAGCAATCAGCCCCAGCATTTT
TRBJ2-7	-	-	TRBV18	CASSPWQGASYEQYF	TGTGCCAGCTCTCCCTGGCAGGGAGCATCCTACGAGCAGTACTTC
TRBJ1-1	-	-	TRBV7-8	CASSWDLGTEAFF	TGTGCCAGCAGCTGGGACCTGGGCACTGAAGCTTTCTTT
TRBJ2-2	-	TRBD1	TRBV15	CATSTLPGQQTGELFF	TGTGCCACCAGCACACTTCCGGGACAGCAAACCGGGGAGCTGTTTTTT
TRBJ2-3	-	-	TRBV4-1	CASSQGWRPRGDTQYF	TGCGCCAGCAGCCAAGGGTGGAGACCCAGAGGGGATACGCAGTATTTT
TRBJ2-1	once	-	TRBV7-9	CASSSWGGTYNEQFF	TGTGCCAGCAGCTCCTGGGGTGGTACCTACAATGAGCAGTTCTTC
TRBJ2-5	-	TRBD2	TRBV27	CASRPFPAGGRQETQYF	TGTGCCAGCAGACCCTTTCCAGCGGGAGGGAGGCAAGAGACCCAGTACTTC
TRBJ2-5	-	-	TRBV9	CASSGGRGPQETQYF	TGTGCCAGCAGCGGAGGGCGGGGGCCCCAAGAGACCCAGTACTTC